This is a list of T cell receptor beta chains from one sample in a study of cytomegalovirus exposure and HLA in healthy donors. Using immunoSEQ multiplex PCR, the repertoire was profiled, and TCRdb retains in-frame clones only, with some absent. In the table there are around 120,000 clones, 80% to 90% of which are singletons. Sequenced material: PBMCs. The origin of the receptors is a woman aged 18-29 years in good health and CMV-seronegative. Both conserved end residues are part of each CDR3. The order of the fields is V gene, J gene, D gene, clone size, CDR3 protein, CDR3 DNA. The D gene is left open where the match is weak. Clone size is given for some rows only: seen once, a few or many times, or a class if the clone is expanded.

>TRBV14|TRBJ2-1|TRBD2|-
CASSQEPLLAEQFF
TGTGCCAGCAGCCAAGAACCCTTACTAGCGGAGCAGTTCTTC
>TRBV28|TRBJ2-1|-|once
CASSFFLGRDNEQFF
TGTGCCAGCAGTTTCTTCCTGGGCCGTGACAATGAGCAGTTCTTC
>TRBV28|TRBJ2-1|-|-
CASSNTYNEQFF
TGTGCCAGCAGTAATACCTACAATGAGCAGTTCTTC
>TRBV13|TRBJ2-2|-|-
CASSLGQGAGELFF
TGTGCCAGCAGCTTAGGACAGGGAGCCGGGGAGCTGTTTTTT
>TRBV6-1|TRBJ1-1|TRBD1|-
CASSDLRGAFF
TGTGCCAGCAGTGACCTCAGGGGGGCTTTCTTT
>TRBV18|TRBJ2-3|TRBD2|-
CASSPGTSGTPTDTQYF
TGTGCCAGCTCACCGGGGACTAGCGGGACCCCCACAGATACGCAGTATTTT
>TRBV20-1|TRBJ1-2|TRBD1|few
CSATGQPNF
TGCAGTGCGACGGGACAGCCAAACTTC
>TRBV10-1|TRBJ2-7|TRBD2|-
CASSESSSGDPTIEQYF
TGCGCCAGCAGTGAGTCGTCTAGCGGGGACCCTACGATTGAGCAGTACTTC
>TRBV27|TRBJ2-1|-|-
CASSLLTYNEQFF
TGTGCCAGCAGTTTATTAACCTACAATGAGCAGTTCTTC
>TRBV5-6|TRBJ2-7|TRBD1|-
CASIPSTGFFYEQYF
TGTGCCAGCATCCCATCGACAGGGTTTTTCTACGAGCAGTACTTC
>TRBV13|TRBJ2-1|-|-
CASSPTAGSNEQFF
TGTGCCAGCAGCCCCACTGCGGGATCGAATGAGCAGTTCTTC
>TRBV9|TRBJ2-3|-|-
CASSLDSSTDTQYF
TGTGCCAGCAGCTTGGACAGCAGCACAGATACGCAGTATTTT
>TRBV28|TRBJ1-6|TRBD1|-
CASSSGQAGNSPLHF
TGTGCCAGCAGTTCCGGACAGGCGGGTAATTCACCCCTCCACTTT
>TRBV2|TRBJ1-4|-|once
CASSRAGATVWGKLFF
TGTGCCAGCAGTCGGGCAGGGGCGACCGTTTGGGGAAAACTGTTTTTT
>TRBV5-1|TRBJ2-7|-|-
CASSLATQGFHEQYF
TGCGCCAGCAGCTTGGCCACGCAGGGTTTCCACGAGCAGTACTTC
>TRBV12-1|TRBJ2-7|-|-
CASSLNHPLAGGIYEQYF
TGTGCCAGCAGCCTAAATCATCCACTAGCGGGAGGGATCTACGAGCAGTACTTC
>TRBV7-2|TRBJ1-1|-|few
CASSRFSAGLLPGTEAFF
TGTGCCAGCAGCAGGTTTTCGGCGGGGCTCCTACCCGGGACTGAAGCTTTCTTT
>TRBV7-2|TRBJ2-7|-|-
CASSHPSPFESEQYF
TGTGCCAGCAGCCACCCGTCCCCTTTTGAGAGCGAGCAGTACTTC
>TRBV5-4|TRBJ1-4|-|-
CASSRGLQSTNEKLFF
TGTGCCAGCAGCAGAGGACTCCAATCCACTAATGAAAAACTGTTTTTT
>TRBV19|TRBJ2-7|-|once
CASSISSAARYEQYF
TGTGCCAGTAGTATCTCGTCAGCGGCACGTTACGAGCAGTACTTC
>TRBV7-6|TRBJ2-7|-|-
CASSPADERTYEQYF
TGTGCCAGCAGCCCCGCGGATGAACGTACATACGAGCAGTACTTC
>TRBV29-1|TRBJ2-5|-|-
CSVEEGGETQYF
TGCAGCGTTGAAGAGGGCGGGGAGACCCAGTACTTC
>TRBV27|TRBJ1-6|-|-
CASSQTEIQYNSPLHF
TGTGCCAGCAGTCAAACAGAGATTCAGTATAATTCACCCCTCCACTTT
>TRBV5-5|TRBJ2-7|TRBD1|-
CASSHIGTGISAYEQYF
TGTGCCAGCAGCCATATCGGGACAGGGATCTCCGCCTACGAGCAGTACTTC
>TRBV11-1|TRBJ2-2|TRBD1|-
CASRTGFAGELFF
TGTGCCAGCAGGACAGGGTTTGCCGGGGAGCTGTTTTTT
>TRBV9|TRBJ2-1|TRBD2|-
CASSAEVAGLYNEQFF
TGTGCCAGCAGCGCTGAGGTAGCGGGACTCTACAATGAGCAGTTCTTC
>TRBV9|TRBJ2-7|TRBD2|-
CASSVAGGPYEQYF
TGTGCCAGCAGCGTAGCGGGAGGGCCCTACGAGCAGTACTTC
>TRBV6-6|TRBJ2-2|-|-
CASSYPRRDTGELFF
TGTGCCAGCAGTTATCCGAGGAGGGACACCGGGGAGCTGTTTTTT
>TRBV7-2|TRBJ1-2|-|-
CASSQSGTYNDYGYTF
TGTGCCAGCAGCCAATCCGGGACATACAATGACTATGGCTACACCTTC
>TRBV4-1|TRBJ2-1|TRBD2|-
CASSQEPVSGVSYNEQFF
TGCGCCAGCAGCCAAGAGCCGGTTAGCGGGGTCTCCTACAATGAGCAGTTCTTC
>TRBV5-4|TRBJ2-7|-|-
CASSTDSRYEQYF
TGTGCCAGCAGCACGGACAGCCGATACGAGCAGTACTTC
>TRBV4-1|TRBJ2-3|TRBD2|-
CASSQEVTSGGRDTQYF
TGCGCCAGCAGCCAAGAAGTGACTAGCGGGGGGAGAGATACGCAGTATTTT
>TRBV6-5|TRBJ2-7|TRBD2|-
CASSYGLAGDPYEQYF
TGTGCCAGCAGTTACGGCCTAGCGGGAGACCCCTACGAGCAGTACTTC
>TRBV21-1|TRBJ2-1|-|-
CASRKASHLAEGTGNEQFF
TGTGCCAGCAGAAAAGCTTCACACCTGGCAGAGGGAACGGGAAATGAGCAGTTCTTC
>TRBV11-3|TRBJ2-7|-|once
CASSLGSYEQYF
TGTGCCAGCAGCTTAGGCAGCTACGAGCAGTACTTC
>TRBV5-1|TRBJ1-2|-|-
CASSLAADTNYGYTF
TGCGCCAGCAGCTTGGCTGCAGATACCAACTATGGCTACACCTTC
>TRBV2|TRBJ2-2|-|-
CASSENPGSYTGELFF
TGTGCCAGCAGTGAAAATCCGGGGTCATACACCGGGGAGCTGTTTTTT
>TRBV27|TRBJ2-7|TRBD1|-
CASSLGDRDLHEQYF
TGTGCCAGCAGTTTAGGGGACAGGGATCTCCACGAGCAGTACTTC
>TRBV19|TRBJ1-5|-|-
CASSARVGSNQPQHF
TGTGCCAGTAGTGCACGCGTTGGTAGCAATCAGCCCCAGCATTTT
>TRBV6-6|TRBJ1-4|-|-
CASSYRSGTNEKLFF
TGTGCCAGCAGTTACCGGAGTGGAACTAATGAAAAACTGTTTTTT
>TRBV11-2|TRBJ2-1|TRBD2|-
CASSFRRVGSGIYNEQFF
TGTGCCAGCAGCTTCAGAAGGGTCGGTAGCGGGATCTACAATGAGCAGTTCTTC
>TRBV27|TRBJ2-1|TRBD1|-
CASSLSQGYNEQFF
TGTGCCAGCAGTTTGTCACAGGGGTACAATGAGCAGTTCTTC
>TRBV5-1|TRBJ2-5|TRBD2|-
CASKPSGDQETQYF
TGCGCCAGCAAGCCTAGCGGGGACCAAGAGACCCAGTACTTC
>TRBV28|TRBJ2-2|TRBD2|-
CASSLSGRASNTGELFF
TGTGCCAGCAGTTTAAGCGGGAGGGCGTCGAACACCGGGGAGCTGTTTTTT
>TRBV5-1|TRBJ2-1|-|-
CASSSSSSPINEQFF
TGCGCCAGCAGCTCTAGTTCTAGCCCCATCAATGAGCAGTTCTTC
>TRBV5-1|TRBJ1-2|TRBD1|-
CASHITGGSGNYGYTF
TGCGCCAGCCATATTACAGGGGGCAGTGGAAACTATGGCTACACCTTC
>TRBV5-4|TRBJ2-1|-|-
CASSLFRLALTGNEQFF
TGTGCCAGCAGCTTGTTCCGTCTAGCGCTTACGGGGAATGAGCAGTTCTTC
>TRBV5-6|TRBJ1-6|-|-
CASSLGTDSYYNSPLHF
TGTGCCAGCAGCTTAGGTACCGACAGTTACTATAATTCACCCCTCCACTTT
>TRBV27|TRBJ2-7|TRBD2|-
CASTGLAGVGAYEQYF
TGTGCCAGCACGGGACTAGCGGGAGTGGGAGCCTACGAGCAGTACTTC
>TRBV6-5|TRBJ2-2|-|few
CASSGQGNTGELFF
TGTGCCAGCAGTGGCCAGGGGAACACCGGGGAGCTGTTTTTT
>TRBV6-1|TRBJ2-7|TRBD2|-
CASRSSGSGYEQYF
TGTGCCAGCAGGTCTAGCGGGAGTGGATACGAGCAGTACTTC
>TRBV27|TRBJ1-1|TRBD1|-
CASSVTGGGGNTEAFF
TGTGCCAGCAGTGTGACAGGGGGCGGCGGGAACACTGAAGCTTTCTTT
>TRBV9|TRBJ1-5|-|-
CASSTGYSNQPQHF
TGTGCCAGCAGCACGGGATATAGCAATCAGCCCCAGCATTTT
>TRBV5-6|TRBJ2-7|TRBD1|-
CASSSAWDSDYEQYF
TGTGCCAGCAGCTCTGCGTGGGACAGTGACTACGAGCAGTACTTC
>TRBV27|TRBJ2-1|TRBD2|-
CASSLGGGRSSYNEQFF
TGTGCCAGCAGTTTAGGGGGGGGAAGGAGCTCCTACAATGAGCAGTTCTTC
>TRBV19|TRBJ1-4|-|-
CASYATNEKLFF
TGTGCCAGTTATGCAACTAATGAAAAACTGTTTTTT
>TRBV9|TRBJ2-7|-|-
CASSVDPRAEQYF
TGTGCCAGCAGCGTAGATCCCAGGGCCGAGCAGTACTTC